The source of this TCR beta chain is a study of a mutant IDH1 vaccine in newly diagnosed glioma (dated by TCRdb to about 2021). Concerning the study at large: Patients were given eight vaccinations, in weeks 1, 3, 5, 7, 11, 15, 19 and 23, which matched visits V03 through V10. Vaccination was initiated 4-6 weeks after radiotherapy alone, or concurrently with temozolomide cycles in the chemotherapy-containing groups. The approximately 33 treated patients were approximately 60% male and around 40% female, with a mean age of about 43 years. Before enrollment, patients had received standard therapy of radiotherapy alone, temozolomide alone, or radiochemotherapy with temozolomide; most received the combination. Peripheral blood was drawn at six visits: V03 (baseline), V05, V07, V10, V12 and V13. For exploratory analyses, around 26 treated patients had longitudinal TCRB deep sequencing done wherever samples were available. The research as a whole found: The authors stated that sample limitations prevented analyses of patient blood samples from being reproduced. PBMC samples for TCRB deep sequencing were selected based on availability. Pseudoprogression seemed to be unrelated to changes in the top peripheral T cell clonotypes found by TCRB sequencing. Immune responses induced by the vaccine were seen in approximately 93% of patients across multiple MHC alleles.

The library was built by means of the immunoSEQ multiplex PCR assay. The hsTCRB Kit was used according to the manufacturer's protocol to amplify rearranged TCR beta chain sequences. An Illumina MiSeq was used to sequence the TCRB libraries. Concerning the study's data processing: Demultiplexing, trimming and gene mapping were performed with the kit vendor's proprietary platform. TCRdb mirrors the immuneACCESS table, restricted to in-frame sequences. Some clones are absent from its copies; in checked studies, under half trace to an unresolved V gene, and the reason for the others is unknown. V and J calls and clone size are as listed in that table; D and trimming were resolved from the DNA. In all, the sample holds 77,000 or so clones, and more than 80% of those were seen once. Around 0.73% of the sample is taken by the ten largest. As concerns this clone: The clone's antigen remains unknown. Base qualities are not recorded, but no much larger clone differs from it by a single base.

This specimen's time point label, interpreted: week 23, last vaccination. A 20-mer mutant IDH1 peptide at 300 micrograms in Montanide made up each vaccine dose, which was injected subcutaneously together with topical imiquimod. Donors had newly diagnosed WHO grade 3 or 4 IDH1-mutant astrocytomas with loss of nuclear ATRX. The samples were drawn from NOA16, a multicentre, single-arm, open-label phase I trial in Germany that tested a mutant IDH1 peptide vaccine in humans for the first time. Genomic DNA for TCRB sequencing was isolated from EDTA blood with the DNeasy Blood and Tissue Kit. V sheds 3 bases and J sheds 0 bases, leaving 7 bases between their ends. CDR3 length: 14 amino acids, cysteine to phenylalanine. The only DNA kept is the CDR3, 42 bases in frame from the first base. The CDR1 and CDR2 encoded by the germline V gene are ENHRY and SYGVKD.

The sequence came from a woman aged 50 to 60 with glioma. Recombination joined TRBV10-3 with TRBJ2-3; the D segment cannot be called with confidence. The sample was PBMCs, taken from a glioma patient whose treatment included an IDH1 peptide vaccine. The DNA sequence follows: TGTGCCATCAGTGACTCTTCTAGCACAGATACGCAGTATTTT. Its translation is CAISDSSSTDTQYF.